Presented here are 19 T cell receptor beta chains from one specimen sequenced in a study of blood T cell repertoires in COVID-19. The table came from immunoSEQ multiplex PCR; TCRdb's copy has only in-frame clones and leaves some out. The sample contains tens of thousands of clones, about 90% of which appear only once. Sequencing was done on a sample of peripheral blood. The source is an elderly man in a cohort sampled during active COVID-19.

V usage is TRBV19 and J usage is TRBJ1-1; D not certain. This CDR3 region has 14 residues. The V end was cut by 2 bases, the J end by 10 bases, with 17 bases between. Germline CDR1 is LNHDA and CDR2 is SQIVND (reference sequence). The CDR3 coding sequence is TGTGCCAGTAGTATATCAACGGCCGCGGGCGGAGCTTTCTTT. Amino acid sequence: CASSISTAAGGAFF.

The rearrangement uses TRBV7-2 and TRBJ2-3; weak D call: TRBD2 (6 bases). The V and J ends lost 5 bases and 2 bases respectively, with 11 bases between them. The CDR3 has 14 amino acids. Per the germline V gene, CDR1 is SGHTA and CDR2 is FQGNSA. CDR3: CASSRGLATDTQYF. DNA for the CDR3: TGTGCCAGCAGCCGGGGACTGGCCACAGATACGCAGTATTTT.

This rearrangement joins TRBV11-2 to TRBJ2-7; the match to TRBD1 covers 7 bases. Germline CDR1 SGHAT, CDR2 FQNNGV. The CDR3 spans 17 residues. V lost 2 bases, J lost 0 bases, and 10 bases stayed unmatched. The CDR3: CASSLREGGILSYEQYF. In DNA, the CDR3 is TGTGCCAGCAGCTTAAGGGAAGGGGGCATACTCTCCTACGAGCAGTACTTC.

This chain links TRBV5-5 with TRBJ1-5, with no clear D. The V end lost 0 bases, the J end lost 3 bases, and 7 bases lay between the germline ends. The germline V gene encodes CDR1 SGHKS and CDR2 YYEKEE (reference sequence). The CDR3 is 14 residues long. CDR3 residues: CASSLAADNQPQHF. The CDR3 DNA is TGTGCCAGCAGCTTGGCGGCGGACAATCAGCCCCAGCATTTT.

The chain has TRBV4-1 and TRBJ2-1; TRBD1 matches at 7 bases. The CDR3 has 15 residues. J gave up 11 bases and V 0 bases, and 10 bases lay outside the gene matches. The V gene's germline CDR1 is MGHRA and CDR2 YSYEKL. The CDR3 sequence: CASSQDLNRGQKQFF. The DNA for the CDR3 is TGCGCCAGCAGCCAAGATCTGAACAGGGGACAAAAGCAGTTCTTC.

The chain couples TRBV15 to TRBJ2-1, with 8 bases identical to TRBD2. Germline values: CDR1 LNHNV, CDR2 YYDKDF (reference sequence). V lost 0 bases to trimming and J lost 5 bases; unmatched junction nucleotides: 0. CDR3 length: 14 amino acids. CDR3 amino acids: CATSRELADNEQFF. As DNA, the CDR3 is TGTGCCACCAGCAGAGAACTAGCGGACAATGAGCAGTTCTTC.

The chain links TRBV24-1 to TRBJ2-3, with 8 bases that match TRBD2. Germline V gives CDR1 KGHDR, CDR2 SFDVKD. Trimming took 6 bases from V and 5 from J; bases not matched to a gene: 12. CDR3 size: 16 residues. CDR3 DNA sequence: TGTGCCACCAGTTCCGGGGTAGCGGGAATTGAAGATACGCAGTATTTT. This codes for CATSSGVAGIEDTQYF.

This clone was detected once. The genes are TRBV19 and TRBJ1-5; maybe TRBD1 (5 bases). The germline gives CDR1 LNHDA, CDR2 SQIVND (reference sequence). This CDR3 is built from 15 residues. V gave up 4 bases and J gave up 2 bases, with 12 bases separating them. The CDR3 sequence: CASSTPGGGNQPQHF. CDR3 bases: TGTGCCAGTAGTACGCCCGGGGGAGGCAATCAGCCCCAGCATTTT.

This chain joins TRBV5-6 and TRBJ2-7, with a possible D match to TRBD2 (6 bases). The CDR3 length is 12 residues. The V gene's germline CDR1 is SGHDT and CDR2 YYEEEE. V was clipped by 3 bases and J by 6 bases, with 10 bases between them. DNA for the CDR3: TGTGCCAGCAGCTGGGTGGGGGGCGAGCAGTACTTC. Amino acid sequence: CASSWVGGEQYF.

On this clone itself: This sample also contains other DNA sequences that code for the same CDR3. V is TRBV5-1 and J is TRBJ1-1; 8 bases are a match to TRBD1. This CDR3 contains 15 residues. Unmatched junction bases numbered 1, after V lost 0 bases and J lost 0 bases. Per germline, CDR1 SGHRS and CDR2 YFSETQ. As DNA, the CDR3 is TGCGCCAGCAGCTTGGGACAGGGGTTGAACACTGAAGCTTTCTTT. Translated, it gives CASSLGQGLNTEAFF. Using reference TRBV5-1 and TRBJ1-1 for the parts outside the CDR3, the full variable domain is KAGVTQTPRYLIKTRGQQVTLSCSPISGHRSVSWYQQTPGQGLQFLFEYFSETQRNKGNFPGRFSGRQFSNSRSEMNVSTLELGDSALYLCASSLGQGLNTEAFFGQGTRLTVV.

This clone was recorded once. The chain has TRBV5-6 and TRBJ2-5, with 7 bases lining up with TRBD2. V lost 1 base and J lost 4; bases outside the gene matches: 7. Germline V gives CDR1 SGHDT, CDR2 YYEEEE. This CDR3 comprises 15 residues. The CDR3 sequence: CASSLWEAGPETQYF. The CDR3 nucleotides are TGTGCCAGCAGCTTGTGGGAAGCGGGGCCAGAGACCCAGTACTTC. Looking up the rest from reference TRBV5-6 and TRBJ2-5 gives the full variable domain: DAGVTQSPTHLIKTRGQQVTLRCSPKSGHDTVSWYQQALGQGPQFIFQYYEEEERQRGNFPDRFSGHQFPNYSSELNVNALLLGDSALYLCASSLWEAGPETQYFGPGTRLLVL.

This CDR3 reads CASTEDSFYGYTF. The CDR3 DNA is TGTGCCAGCACCGAGGACAGTTTCTATGGCTACACCTTC. This chain connects TRBV6-6 to TRBJ1-2, with D possibly TRBD1 on 6 matching bases. V shed 7 bases and J shed 4 bases, with 13 bases lying between them. CDR1 and CDR2 from the germline V gene are MNHNY and SVGAGI (reference sequence). The CDR3 runs 13 residues.

This chain joins TRBV7-3 and TRBJ2-1; TRBD2 matches 9 bases. The CDR3 covers 16 residues. Trimming at V came to 7 bases and at J to 5 bases, leaving 12 bases not matched to a gene. Germline lookup yields CDR1 SGHTA and CDR2 FQGTGA. CDR3 residues: CASTSQGLAGNNEQFF. The CDR3, as DNA: TGTGCCAGCACCTCGCAGGGGCTAGCGGGGAACAATGAGCAGTTCTTC. The entire variable domain, with the rest obtained from reference TRBV7-3 and TRBJ2-1, is as follows: GAGVSQTPSNKVTEKGKYVELRCDPISGHTALYWYRQSLGQGPEFLIYFQGTGAADDSGLPNDRFFAVRPEGSVSTLKIQRTERGDSAVYLCASTSQGLAGNNEQFFGPGTRLTVL.

The chain carries TRBV27 and TRBJ2-5; tentatively, D is TRBD1 (5 bases). Trimming shortened V by 2 bases and J by 2 bases, and 9 bases separated the two germline ends. CDR1 MNHEY and CDR2 SMNVEV come from the germline V gene (reference sequence). This CDR3 is 14 amino acids long. As DNA, the CDR3 is TGTGCCAGCAGTTTAACAGGAAGGCAAGAGACCCAGTACTTC. It specifies CASSLTGRQETQYF.

The chain couples TRBV19 to TRBJ1-1, with unresolved D. With 4 bases removed from V and 0 bases from J, the gap between germline ends came to 9 bases. Germline V gene sequence: CDR1 LNHDA, CDR2 SQIVND (reference sequence). The CDR3 is made up of 14 amino acids. The CDR3 DNA follows: TGTGCCAGTAGTACGACTGACCTGAACACTGAAGCTTTCTTT. Its translation: CASSTTDLNTEAFF.

This chain connects TRBV2 to TRBJ1-3; D is possibly TRBD1 (5 bases). V shed 4 bases and J shed 5 bases, with 12 bases lying between them. CDR1 and CDR2 (germline): SNHLY, FYNNEI. The CDR3 consists of 14 residues. CDR3 protein: CASSVGVMRNTIYF. CDR3 nucleotides: TGTGCCAGCAGTGTAGGGGTTATGAGAAACACCATATATTTT.

This rearrangement joins TRBV5-6 to TRBJ2-7; 9 bases agree with TRBD2. This CDR3 is 12 amino acids long. V lost 2 bases, J lost 7 bases, and 1 base stayed unmatched. CDR1 is SGHDT, CDR2 YYEEEE, per germline. The CDR3 nucleotides read TGTGCCAGCAGCTTTACTAGCGGGGAGCAGTACTTC. Protein product: CASSFTSGEQYF.

The genes are TRBV6-2 or TRBV6-3 and TRBJ1-2; 8 bases agree with TRBD1. The J segment lost 1 base and the V segment lost 10 bases, leaving 11 bases of the junction unmatched. Germline assignment: CDR1 MNHEY and CDR2 SVGEGT. The CDR3 runs 15 residues. CDR3 coding DNA: TGTGCCACCAGCTTCCCACAGGGGGATAACTATGGCTACACCTTC. Translation: CATSFPQGDNYGYTF.

This clone was counted a single time. The chain employs TRBV9 and TRBJ2-2; TRBD1 agrees at 7 bases. Trimming at V came to 1 base and at J to 7 bases, leaving 7 bases not matched to a gene. From germline, CDR1 is SGDLS and CDR2 YYNGEE. The CDR3 loop spans 15 amino acids. The CDR3 DNA sequence: TGTGCCAGCAGCGTATCGACAGGGCTGGACGGGGAGCTGTTTTTT. This encodes CASSVSTGLDGELFF.